These 30 T cell receptor beta chains share one sample of origin, sequenced in a study of graft-versus-host responses after intestinal transplantation. This table comes from immunoSEQ multiplex PCR, and its TCRdb copy is limited to in-frame clones, with some not included. The table has 19,000 or so clones, around nine tenths seen once; the top ten hold over 8%. Sequenced here: PBMCs, sampled around 230 days after intestinal transplant. Receptor source: a human patient who received an intestinal transplant, so some T cells may come from the graft donor.

The V and J genes are TRBV10-2 and TRBJ2-3, with unresolved D. The CDR3 runs 15 residues. V lost 2 bases, J lost 0 bases, and 9 bases lay in between. The V gene's germline CDR1 is WSHSY and CDR2 SAAADI. CDR3 sequence (DNA): TGCGCCAGCAGTGAGGGACGGTCTAGCACAGATACGCAGTATTTT. This translates into CASSEGRSSTDTQYF.

This clone was picked up a small number of times. Written as DNA, the CDR3 is TGTGCCAGCAAGACAGGGGAGCATGGCTACACCTTC. It yields the protein CASKTGEHGYTF. The genes are TRBV2 and TRBJ1-2; 8 positions agree with TRBD1. V lost 7 bases and J lost 6; bases outside the gene matches: 4. Germline values: CDR1 SNHLY, CDR2 FYNNEI. The CDR3 length is 12 residues.

This chain uses TRBV7-2 with TRBJ1-4, with no clear D. V lost 2 bases and J lost 8, with 12 bases in between. This CDR3 region has 14 residues. Per germline, CDR1 SGHTA and CDR2 FQGNSA. CDR3: CASSLFGRSEKLFF. CDR3 nucleotides: TGTGCCAGCAGCTTATTTGGCCGGTCGGAAAAACTGTTTTTT.

The CDR3 loop reads CAWSQSTGLSHQPQHF. CDR3 coding DNA: TGTGCCTGGAGTCAGAGCACAGGGCTCTCCCATCAGCCCCAGCATTTT. The chain is built from TRBV30 and TRBJ1-5; D is perhaps TRBD1 (6 bases). The V end was cut by 2 bases, the J end by 5 bases, with 19 bases between. The CDR3 covers 16 residues. Germline V gene sequence: CDR1 GTSNPN, CDR2 SVGIG (reference sequence).

The chain combines TRBV19 with TRBJ2-2; 9 positions match TRBD1. This CDR3 region has 15 residues. Germline V gene sequence: CDR1 LNHDA, CDR2 SQIVND (reference sequence). J was trimmed by 4 bases and V by 8 bases; bases with no gene match: 8. This chain's CDR3 is CASETGGDFTGELFF. As DNA, the CDR3 is TGTGCCAGTGAAACAGGGGGCGACTTCACCGGGGAGCTGTTTTTT.

V gene TRBV11-2 combines with J gene TRBJ1-2; D unclear. This CDR3 spans 13 amino acids. Germline V gene data show CDR1 as SGHAT and CDR2 as FQNNGV. Trimming shortened V by 0 bases and J by 0 bases, and 2 bases separated the two germline ends. This chain's CDR3 is CASSLDTNYGYTF. The CDR3 DNA sequence: TGTGCCAGCAGCTTAGATACTAACTATGGCTACACCTTC.

The chain employs TRBV5-5 and TRBJ1-3; D is unresolved. The germline gives CDR1 SGHKS, CDR2 YYEKEE (reference sequence). V lost 4 bases to trimming and J lost 1 base, with 12 bases between them. The CDR3 extends over 15 amino acids. The CDR3: CASSHGPDSGNTIYF. As DNA, the CDR3 is TGTGCCAGCAGCCACGGACCCGATTCTGGAAACACCATATATTTT.

This clone was detected once. V usage is TRBV5-3 and J usage is TRBJ1-2, with 12 bases aligning to TRBD1. Being an ORF, TRBV5-3 has a function that is uncertain. The CDR3 is 17 residues long. Unmatched junction bases numbered 7, after V lost 4 bases and J lost 0 bases. CDR3 residues: CARSPGTGGAPNYGYTF. The CDR3 DNA sequence: TGTGCCAGAAGCCCTGGGACAGGGGGCGCCCCTAACTATGGCTACACCTTC.

The genes are TRBV7-9 and TRBJ1-5; 9 bases line up with TRBD1. Trimming at V came to 3 bases and at J to 4 bases, leaving 1 base not matched to a gene. CDR3 length: 14 residues. CDR1 is SEHNR, CDR2 FQNEAQ, per germline (reference sequence). CDR3 region: CASSFGTGNQPQHF. The CDR3 nucleotides are TGTGCCAGCAGCTTCGGGACAGGGAATCAGCCCCAGCATTTT.

This chain connects TRBV11-2 to TRBJ2-7; D is perhaps TRBD1 (6 bases). V dropped 0 bases and J dropped 6 bases, with 18 bases sitting between them. Germline V gene data show CDR1 as SGHAT and CDR2 as FQNNGV. This CDR3 comprises 16 residues. CDR3 sequence reads: CASSLEALGQRLEQYF. CDR3 sequence (DNA): TGTGCCAGCAGCTTAGAGGCTTTGGGACAACGCCTCGAGCAGTACTTC. The whole variable domain, filled in from reference TRBV11-2 and TRBJ2-7, reads EAGVAQSPRYKIIEKRQSVAFWCNPISGHATLYWYQQILGQGPKLLIQFQNNGVVDDSQLPKDRFSAERLKGVDSTLKIQPAKLEDSAVYLCASSLEALGQRLEQYFGPGTRLTVT.

The chain carries TRBV2 and TRBJ1-5; the D gene is possibly TRBD1 (6 bases). Trimming took 3 bases from V and 3 from J, leaving 12 bases between them. The length of the CDR3 is 15 residues. CDR1 and CDR2 (germline): SNHLY, FYNNEI. In DNA form, the CDR3 reads TGTGCCAGCAGTGATAGGACAGCTGCCAATCAGCCCCAGCATTTT. Its translation is CASSDRTAANQPQHF.

The rearrangement links TRBV19 to TRBJ1-6; 8 bases match TRBD1. Germline assignment: CDR1 LNHDA and CDR2 SQIVND (reference sequence). Trimming cost V 5 bases and J 11 bases; bases outside gene matches: 14. The CDR3 is 16 amino acids. This CDR3 reads CASSARGRLGFAPLHF. CDR3 nucleotide sequence: TGTGCCAGTAGTGCCAGGGGGCGGCTCGGATTCGCACCCCTCCACTTT.

This rearrangement joins TRBV2 to TRBJ2-2; no clear D. Germline CDR1 and CDR2: SNHLY and FYNNEI. Trimming left V 2 bases short and J 0 bases short, with 10 bases between. This CDR3 is built from 16 residues. As DNA, the CDR3 is TGTGCCAGCAGTGAACGGCACATCGCGAACACCGGGGAGCTGTTTTTT. It is translated as CASSERHIANTGELFF.

The chain links TRBV9 to TRBJ2-5; 8 nucleotides match TRBD1. The J call may be faulty, since TRBJ2-7 better matches the DNA end. Germline values: CDR1 SGDLS, CDR2 YYNGEE. The CDR3 is 15 amino acids. CDR3 protein: CASSTSGQGPNEQYF. CDR3 DNA sequence: TGTGCCAGCAGCACCTCCGGACAGGGTCCGAACGAGCAGTACTTC.

The chain joins TRBV14 to TRBJ1-4, with D tentatively TRBD1 (5 bases). The CDR3 is 16 residues long. Per germline, CDR1 SGHDN and CDR2 FVKESK. V was cut by 2 bases and J by 7 bases, with 17 bases left in between. The CDR3 here is CASSQRTAGGGEKLFF. The CDR3 coding sequence is TGTGCCAGCAGCCAACGGACCGCGGGGGGAGGTGAAAAACTGTTTTTT.

The chain uses TRBV6-6 and TRBJ1-2; D not resolved. The CDR3 is 15 residues long. The V and J ends lost 2 bases and 3 bases respectively, with 13 bases between them. Germline lookup yields CDR1 MNHNY and CDR2 SVGAGI (reference sequence). CDR3 in DNA: TGTGCCAGCAGTTACGGAATGAGGGTGGACTATGGCTACACCTTC. This codes for CASSYGMRVDYGYTF.

Only one count was recorded for this clone. The V and J genes are TRBV6-1 and TRBJ1-5, with TRBD1 as a possible D gene (5 bases). The CDR3 length is 12 residues. The germline CDR1 and CDR2 sequences are MNHNS and SASEGT. V was shortened by 2 bases and J by 6 bases, with 5 bases between the two germline ends. The CDR3 bases are TGTGCCAGCAGTGAAAGGGGTCAGCCCCAGCATTTT. This encodes CASSERGQPQHF.

The gene calls are TRBV4-3 and TRBJ2-2; a possible D gene is TRBD1 (6 bases). The V end lost 4 bases, the J end lost 8 bases, and 14 bases lay between the germline ends. The CDR3 runs to 14 residues. Germline V gene lookup returns CDR1 LGHNA and CDR2 YSLEER. The DNA of the CDR3 is TGCGCCAGCAGCCTAACACAGGGTTCTGGGGAGCTGTTTTTT. Its protein product is CASSLTQGSGELFF.

The chain couples TRBV10-3 to TRBJ2-2; 9 bases are shared with TRBD1. Germline CDR1 is ENHRY and CDR2 is SYGVKD. The trim removed 6 bases at V and 6 bases at J, leaving 5 bases unmatched. CDR3 length: 14 amino acids. The CDR3 region is CAIRPGQGPGELFF. The CDR3 DNA is TGTGCCATCAGGCCGGGACAGGGACCCGGGGAGCTGTTTTTT.

The chain carries TRBV27 and TRBJ2-1; 8 bases agree with TRBD2. From germline, CDR1 is MNHEY and CDR2 SMNVEV (reference sequence). V was clipped by 5 bases and J by 7 bases; unmatched bases: 16. The CDR3 has 17 amino acids. This CDR3 reads CASSIHGGTRKRNEQFF. The CDR3 nucleotides read TGTGCCAGCAGTATTCACGGGGGGACTAGAAAACGGAATGAGCAGTTCTTC.

This rearrangement joins TRBV5-1 to TRBJ1-4; 9 bases match TRBD1. Germline CDR1 is SGHRS and CDR2 is YFSETQ. There are 15 residues in the CDR3. V shed 4 bases and J 6 bases; nucleotides not matched to a gene: 7. CDR3 in amino acids: CASSLGTGMYEKLFF. The CDR3 coding sequence is TGCGCCAGCAGCCTCGGGACAGGGATGTATGAAAAACTGTTTTTT.

The rearrangement joins TRBV4-1 to TRBJ2-1; perhaps TRBD2 as D (6 bases). With 6 bases removed from V and 4 bases from J, the gap between germline ends came to 10 bases. CDR1 and CDR2 (germline): MGHRA, YSYEKL. This CDR3 has 13 amino acids. CDR3 loop: CASSTGGYNEQFF. CDR3 DNA: TGCGCCAGCAGTACCGGGGGTTACAATGAGCAGTTCTTC.

V usage is TRBV7-9 and J usage is TRBJ2-7; either TRBD1 or TRBD2 may supply D (5 bases each). The CDR3 loop spans 16 amino acids. V was trimmed by 4 bases and J by 3 bases, leaving 19 bases between them. Per the germline V gene, CDR1 is SEHNR and CDR2 is FQNEAQ (reference sequence). CDR3 DNA sequence: TGTGCCAGCAGCTCCATTCGGGGCCGACTGTTCTACGAGCAGTACTTC. This sequence encodes CASSSIRGRLFYEQYF.

The V gene is TRBV6-5, the J gene TRBJ1-2; D uncertain. The V end lost 0 bases, the J end lost 1 base, and 6 bases lay between the germline ends. CDR1 MNHEY and CDR2 SVGAGI come from the germline V gene. The CDR3 is made up of 14 amino acids. The CDR3 is CASSYSVINYGYTF. The DNA for the CDR3 is TGTGCCAGCAGTTACTCGGTCATTAACTATGGCTACACCTTC.

This clone has a single count. The V gene is TRBV6-5, the J gene TRBJ2-7; D is ambiguous. CDR3 length: 12 residues. V shed 5 bases and J shed 4 bases, with 9 bases lying between them. CDR1 and CDR2 (germline): MNHEY, SVGAGI. In nucleotides, the CDR3 is TGTGCCAGCAGTCCCAACTCGTACGAGCAGTACTTC. Protein product: CASSPNSYEQYF.

The chain uses TRBV9 and TRBJ2-7; TRBD1 matches 10 bases. The CDR3 is 14 amino acids. Germline trimming cut 0 bases from V and 6 bases from J; bases unmatched to any gene: 3. CDR1 is SGDLS, CDR2 YYNGEE, per germline. The chain's CDR3 is CASSVGDRGFEQYF. CDR3 DNA sequence: TGTGCCAGCAGCGTAGGGGACAGGGGCTTCGAGCAGTACTTC.

This clone was recorded once. The rearrangement joins TRBV30 to TRBJ1-1; D uncertain. The CDR3 is 14 amino acids. Germline CDR1 is GTSNPN and CDR2 is SVGIG (reference sequence). V was pared by 3 bases and J by 3 bases, with 14 bases between. The CDR3 DNA reads as TGTGCCTGGAGGAGATTTCTAGTCGACACTGAAGCTTTCTTT. Its translation: CAWRRFLVDTEAFF. Complete variable domain (other parts from reference TRBV30 and TRBJ1-1): SQTIHQWPATLVQPVGSPLSLECTVEGTSNPNLYWYRQAAGRGLQLLFYSVGIGQISSEVPQNLSASRPQDRQFILSSKKLLLSDSGFYLCAWRRFLVDTEAFFGQGTRLTVV.

The genes are TRBV27 and TRBJ2-1, with 7 bases matching TRBD2. Germline V gene data show CDR1 as MNHEY and CDR2 as SMNVEV (reference sequence). The CDR3 covers 16 residues. V lost 7 bases, J lost 0 bases, and 9 bases stayed unmatched. In DNA, the CDR3 is TGTGCCAGCATCCCTTCGGGGGGTCCCTCCTACAATGAGCAGTTCTTC. It translates to CASIPSGGPSYNEQFF.

J is TRBJ2-5 and V is TRBV18; D assignment may be TRBD1 or TRBD2 (5 bases each). The CDR3 runs to 16 residues. V dropped 0 bases and J dropped 7 bases, with 18 bases sitting between them. From germline, CDR1 is KGHSH and CDR2 LQKENI. The CDR3: CASSPPGAAAGTTQYF. The CDR3 DNA follows: TGTGCCAGCTCACCACCCGGGGCGGCAGCCGGGACGACCCAGTACTTC.

This chain uses TRBV4-1 with TRBJ1-6; D is uncertain. Trimming left V 6 bases short and J 0 bases short, with 12 bases between. CDR3 length equals 16 residues. Germline V gives CDR1 MGHRA, CDR2 YSYEKL. The CDR3 coding sequence is TGCGCCAGCAGACTCGACCGGAGCTCCTATAATTCACCCCTCCACTTT. It translates to CASRLDRSSYNSPLHF.